The TCR beta chain described here comes from a study of T cell responses to AZD1222 COVID-19 vaccine. Looking at the study overall: Second-dose groups at about 4 or about 12 weeks were pooled.

Of note for this clone: Its antigen is as yet unknown.

The CDR3 runs to 13 residues. Trimming removed 4 bases from V and 0 bases from J, with 9 bases in between. Germline loops: CDR1 SQVTM, CDR2 ANQGSEA. Sequenced by immunoSEQ multiplex PCR; TCRdb stores in-frame clones only, minus some. Of a few hundred thousand clones listed, over 85% are singletons. Study-wide points: In the spike-specific TCR repertoire, nearly half reportedly target unmutated variant regions. Only six individuals given AZD1222 were seropositive at baseline. Donors were mostly white British, more females; clonal diversity possibly underestimated.

The V call is TRBV29-1, the J call TRBJ1-1; D is uncertain. Sequenced material: peripheral blood, taken on day 0 of AZD1222 vaccination. The sequence derives from an adult in good health. This CDR3 reads CSVGRIMNTEAFF. The DNA of the CDR3 is TGCAGCGTTGGACGGATAATGAACACTGAAGCTTTCTTT.